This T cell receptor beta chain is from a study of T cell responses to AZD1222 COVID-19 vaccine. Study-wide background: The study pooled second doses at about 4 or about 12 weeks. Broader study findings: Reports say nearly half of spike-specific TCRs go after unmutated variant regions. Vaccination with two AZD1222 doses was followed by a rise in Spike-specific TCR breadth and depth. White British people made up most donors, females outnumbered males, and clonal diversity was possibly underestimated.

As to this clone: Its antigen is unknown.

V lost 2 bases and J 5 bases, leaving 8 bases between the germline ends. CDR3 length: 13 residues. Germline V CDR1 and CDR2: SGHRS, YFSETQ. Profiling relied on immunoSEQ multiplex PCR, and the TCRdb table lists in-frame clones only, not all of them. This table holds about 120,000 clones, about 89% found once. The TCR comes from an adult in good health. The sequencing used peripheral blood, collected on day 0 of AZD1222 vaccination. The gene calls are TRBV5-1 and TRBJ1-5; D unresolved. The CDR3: CASSLARDQPQHF. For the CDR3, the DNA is TGCGCCAGCAGCTTAGCGAGGGATCAGCCCCAGCATTTT.